These 16 T cell receptor beta chains came from one sample sequenced in a study of T cells in Graves' hyperthyroidism and ophthalmopathy. The CDR3 regions of TCR beta were amplified from RNA transcripts. The HTBI set primed first-round TCR CDR3 RT-PCR. One entry per CDR3 protein results from TCRdb running MiXCR on the multiplex PCR reads. The profile covers hundreds of thousands of distinct CDR3 sequences, with approximately 15% appearing a single time and roughly 5.5% taken by the ten largest. Sequencing input: blood. The receptors were gathered from a woman in her twenties or thirties with Graves' hyperthyroidism that later progressed to Graves' ophthalmopathy.

The V gene is TRBV28, the J gene TRBJ1-5; 7 bases line up with TRBD1. Germline V gene sequence: CDR1 MDHEN, CDR2 SYDVKM. This CDR3 is 15 amino acids long. The V and J ends lost 2 bases and 7 bases, in that order; junction bases with no gene match: 8. The CDR3 loop reads CASSLERQGEQPQHF. The CDR3 nucleotides read TGTGCCAGCAGTTTAGAACGACAGGGCGAACAGCCCCAGCATTTT.

In this sample, this clonotype turned up many times. This chain links TRBV20-1 with TRBJ2-1; no clear D gene. Trimming left V 5 bases short and J 2 bases short, with 4 bases between. CDR3 length: 11 amino acids. Germline CDR1 is DFQATT and CDR2 is SNEGSKA (reference sequence). The CDR3 DNA reads TGCAGTGCTCGAACCTACAATGAGCAGTTCTTC. Translation gives CSARTYNEQFF.

V is TRBV6-1 and J is TRBJ1-1, with D perhaps TRBD1 (5 bases). V was trimmed by 6 bases and J by 4 bases, leaving 18 bases between them. The CDR3 loop spans 15 amino acids. The V gene's germline CDR1 is MNHNS and CDR2 SASEGT. DNA for the CDR3: TGTGCCAGCAGCACAGTGGGGGTCTCGGGCACTGAAGCTTTCTTT. Translating it yields CASSTVGVSGTEAFF.

This chain joins TRBV6-2 or TRBV6-3 and TRBJ2-7; TRBD2 agrees at 15 bases. This CDR3 comprises 17 residues. The trim removed 6 bases at V and 0 bases at J, leaving 6 bases unmatched. Germline lookup yields CDR1 MNHEY and CDR2 SVGEGT. The CDR3 DNA reads as TGTGCCAGCAGCAACGGACTAGCGGGAGGGAACTCCTACGAGCAGTACTTC. Translation gives CASSNGLAGGNSYEQYF.

There are many counts of this clonotype. The chain employs TRBV7-9 and TRBJ2-1, with 12 bases that match TRBD2. CDR3 length: 19 residues. V lost 5 bases to trimming and J lost 0 bases; unmatched junction nucleotides: 11. CDR1 is SEHNR, CDR2 FQNEAQ, per germline (reference sequence). The CDR3 sequence is CASSPSGLAGISSYNEQFF. The CDR3 DNA reads TGTGCCAGCAGCCCCTCAGGACTAGCGGGAATCAGCTCCTACAATGAGCAGTTCTTC.

This clonotype was counted at least ten times. The rearrangement joins TRBV2 to TRBJ2-5; D possibly corresponds to TRBD1 (5 bases). Germline CDR1 SNHLY, CDR2 FYNNEI. V lost 8 bases, J lost 5 bases, and 21 bases lay in between. The CDR3 spans 15 residues. CDR3 nucleotide sequence: TGTGCCAGCTTCGTCGGCTCAGGACAACGCGAGACCCAGTACTTC. Amino acids: CASFVGSGQRETQYF.

This clonotype came up a few times. The chain couples TRBV4-1 to TRBJ1-2; 7 bases align to TRBD1. V lost 1 base, J lost 4 bases, and 6 bases stayed unmatched. This CDR3 is built from 15 residues. In germline, CDR1 is MGHRA, CDR2 YSYEKL. This CDR3 is CASSQGLTGTYGYTF. In DNA, the CDR3 is TGCGCCAGCAGCCAAGGCTTGACAGGGACCTATGGCTACACCTTC.

The chain combines TRBV7-9 with TRBJ2-2; D remains ambiguous. Germline CDR1 SEHNR, CDR2 FQNEAQ (reference sequence). Between the trimmed V and J ends, which lost 5 bases and 5 bases, there was a span of 18 bases. The CDR3 runs 16 residues. CDR3 coding DNA: TGTGCCAGCAGCAATCCTTCTAGGCAGTCTACCGGGGAGCTGTTTTTT. Translated, it gives CASSNPSRQSTGELFF.

A few counts support this clonotype. The chain combines TRBV5-1 with TRBJ2-7; 7 bases are shared with TRBD2. The germline V gene has CDR1 SGHRS and CDR2 YFSETQ. After removal of 1 base from V and 5 bases from J, the junction contained 3 bases not matched to a gene. This CDR3 spans 13 amino acids. The CDR3 here is CASSLMTSNEQYF. The CDR3 DNA reads TGCGCCAGCAGCTTGATGACTAGCAACGAGCAGTACTTC.

There are a few counts of this clonotype. This sequence joins TRBV3-1 and TRBJ1-5; D may be TRBD1 (5 bases). Germline CDR1 is LGHDT and CDR2 is YNNKEL (reference sequence). The CDR3 loop spans 14 amino acids. The germline V and J ends were trimmed by 4 bases and 7 bases, with 14 bases remaining between them. The CDR3 spells CASSLDGGRQPQHF. DNA for the CDR3: TGTGCCAGCAGCCTGGATGGGGGGAGGCAGCCCCAGCATTTT.

This chain uses TRBV4-1 with TRBJ1-5, with D hard to call. The length of the CDR3 is 16 residues. Germline V gene sequence: CDR1 MGHRA, CDR2 YSYEKL. The V gene lost 1 base and the J gene lost 0 bases, with 10 bases spanning the gap. The DNA for the CDR3 is TGCGCCAGCAGCCAAGGGGGTGGCGATAGCAATCAGCCCCAGCATTTT. Translation: CASSQGGGDSNQPQHF.

V and J are TRBV10-3 and TRBJ1-5; D possibly corresponds to TRBD1 (6 bases). V lost 4 bases to trimming and J lost 2 bases, with 15 bases between them. Germline values: CDR1 ENHRY, CDR2 SYGVKD. The CDR3 loop spans 16 amino acids. CDR3 bases: TGTGCCATCAGTGGCACTCAGGGGTCAGGCAATCAGCCCCAGCATTTT. It specifies CAISGTQGSGNQPQHF.

This sequence joins TRBV9 and TRBJ2-3; TRBD1 aligns across 7 bases. Germline CDR1 and CDR2: SGDLS and YYNGEE. This CDR3 is built from 15 residues. V dropped 3 bases and J dropped 3; count of bases not matched to a gene: 7. CDR3 residues: CASSARTGQTDTQYF. The CDR3 DNA sequence: TGTGCCAGCAGCGCGCGGACAGGACAGACAGATACGCAGTATTTT.

This clonotype was counted ten times or more. The genes are TRBV11-3 and TRBJ2-3, with D uncertain. Germline V gene data show CDR1 as SGHNT and CDR2 as YENEEA. The CDR3 is made up of 16 amino acids. V shed 5 bases and J shed 0 bases, with 15 bases lying between them. CDR3 in amino acids: CASSPLMDASTDTQYF. The CDR3 region has the DNA TGTGCCAGCAGCCCGCTCATGGACGCTAGCACAGATACGCAGTATTTT.

This clonotype was detected many times. J is TRBJ2-3 and V is TRBV4-2, with 8 nucleotides matching TRBD2. V shed 4 bases and J 0 bases; nucleotides not matched to a gene: 3. Germline V gene sequence: CDR1 LGHNA, CDR2 YNFKEQ. The CDR3 is 15 residues long. The CDR3 DNA is TGTGCCAGCAGCCCCGGACTAGCCAGCACAGATACGCAGTATTTT. Protein sequence: CASSPGLASTDTQYF.

The chain uses TRBV19 and TRBJ2-1, with 10 bases identical to TRBD1. This CDR3 region has 16 residues. V was pared by 5 bases and J by 4 bases, with 8 bases of the junction left unmatched. Germline CDR1 LNHDA, CDR2 SQIVND (reference sequence). In DNA form, the CDR3 reads TGTGCCAGTAGTTTGCACGGGACAGGGGTATACAATGAGCAGTTCTTC. Its translation is CASSLHGTGVYNEQFF.